The rows below give T cell receptor beta chains drawn from one sample of a study of yellow fever vaccine responses in identical twins. TCRdb called the RT-PCR reads again in MiXCR, with one record for every CDR3 protein. Altogether some 23,000 distinct CDR3 sequences are present, around four fifths being singletons, with the ten largest covering under 5.5%. The material was T cells from blood (PBMCs), unsorted or a sorted subset (not recorded which), obtained before or after yellow fever vaccination (not recorded which). Receptor source: a young woman who received the yellow fever vaccine. CDR3s include the opening cysteine and the closing phenylalanine or tryptophan. The order of the fields is J gene, V gene, D gene, clone size, CDR3 protein, CDR3 DNA. A D gene is named only where the DNA matches it firmly. Clone size appears in some rows only: once, few, many, or a class for an expanded clone.

>TRBJ1-2|TRBV2|NA|NA
CASRDLANYGYTF
TGTGCCAGCAGGGACTTAGCTAACTATGGCTACACCTTC
>TRBJ2-1|TRBV4-1|TRBD2|NA
CASSTLGRSSYNEQFF
TGCGCCAGCAGCACCCTCGGGAGGAGCTCCTACAATGAGCAGTTCTTC
>TRBJ1-1|TRBV18|NA|NA
CASSPVQGRRTEAFF
TGTGCCAGCTCACCGGTCCAGGGGAGGAGGACTGAAGCTTTCTTT
>TRBJ1-5|TRBV2|NA|NA
CASTSTGPNQPQHF
TGTGCCAGCACGTCTACAGGCCCTAATCAGCCCCAGCATTTT
>TRBJ2-2|TRBV18|NA|NA
CASSLAYTGELFF
TGTGCCAGCTCACTGGCATACACCGGGGAGCTGTTTTTT
>TRBJ2-2|TRBV6-1|NA|NA
CASSIRLATGELFF
TGTGCCAGCAGTATTAGGCTAGCGACCGGGGAGCTGTTTTTT
>TRBJ1-1|TRBV5-1|NA|NA
CASSDDSRGAFF
TGCGCCAGCAGCGACGACTCGAGGGGAGCTTTCTTT
>TRBJ1-2|TRBV10-3|NA|NA
CAISGLYGYTF
TGTGCCATTAGCGGGCTCTATGGCTACACCTTC
>TRBJ2-7|TRBV15|NA|NA
CATSETETGSYEQYF
TGTGCCACCAGCGAAACCGAAACAGGGTCCTACGAGCAGTACTTC
>TRBJ2-3|TRBV12-3/TRBV12-4|NA|NA
CASSLERWVRPSSSSTDTQYF
TGTGCCAGCAGTTTAGAACGGTGGGTCCGACCTAGCTCCTCTAGCACAGATACGCAGTATTTT
>TRBJ1-5|TRBV7-9|NA|NA
CASSLVSRGNNQPQHF
TGTGCCAGCAGCTTAGTGTCCAGGGGAAACAATCAGCCCCAGCATTTT
>TRBJ1-2|TRBV13|NA|once
CASSAGYGYTF
TGTGCCAGCAGCGCGGGCTATGGCTACACCTTC
>TRBJ2-1|TRBV12-3/TRBV12-4|TRBD2|NA
CASSGPGLAGAQEQFF
TGTGCCAGCAGTGGCCCGGGACTAGCGGGAGCTCAGGAGCAGTTCTTC
>TRBJ1-5|TRBV24-1|NA|NA
CATSDKLSSQPQHF
TGTGCCACCAGTGATAAGCTCTCGAGCCAGCCCCAGCATTTT
>TRBJ1-3|TRBV11-1|TRBD1|NA
CASSLTGELSGNTIYF
TGTGCCAGCAGCTTAACAGGGGAGCTCTCTGGAAACACCATATATTTT
>TRBJ2-3|TRBV20-1|NA|NA
CSASYPLGQYF
TGCAGTGCTAGTTACCCATTAGGGCAGTATTTT
>TRBJ2-1|TRBV12-3/TRBV12-4|NA|NA
CASNIAFEQFF
TGTGCCAGCAACATAGCATTTGAGCAGTTCTTC
>TRBJ2-7|TRBV20-1|TRBD1|NA
CSTFGTGVEEQYF
TGCAGTACCTTTGGGACAGGGGTGGAGGAGCAGTACTTC
>TRBJ1-1|TRBV2|NA|NA
CASSESRVTEAFF
TGTGCCAGCAGTGAATCAAGGGTCACTGAAGCTTTCTTT
>TRBJ2-1|TRBV11-1|TRBD2|NA
CASRASLAVYNEQFF
TGTGCCAGCAGGGCTTCTCTAGCGGTCTACAATGAGCAGTTCTTC
>TRBJ2-1|TRBV7-2|NA|NA
CASSPHNNEQFF
TGTGCCAGCAGCCCGCACAACAATGAGCAGTTCTTC
>TRBJ2-5|TRBV3-1|NA|NA
CASSQESAFKTQYF
TGTGCCAGCAGCCAAGAGTCTGCGTTTAAGACCCAGTACTTC
>TRBJ2-1|TRBV4-1|NA|NA
CATRDAGSYNEQFF
TGCGCCACTAGGGACGCCGGCTCCTACAATGAGCAGTTCTTC
>TRBJ1-1|TRBV19|NA|NA
CASRGASTEAFF
TGTGCCAGTAGGGGAGCGAGCACTGAAGCTTTCTTT
>TRBJ2-2|TRBV29-1|NA|few
CSVDRSTGELFF
TGCAGCGTTGACAGGAGCACCGGGGAGCTGTTTTTT
>TRBJ2-1|TRBV29-1|NA|NA
CSAPGEHYNEQFF
TGCAGCGCCCCAGGCGAGCACTACAATGAGCAGTTCTTC
>TRBJ2-7|TRBV2|NA|NA
CASSEGAYEQYF
TGTGCCAGCAGTGAAGGGGCCTACGAGCAGTACTTC
>TRBJ1-5|TRBV18|NA|NA
CASSPGGGGNQPQHF
TGTGCCAGCTCACCAGGGGGGGGGGGCAATCAGCCCCAGCATTTT
>TRBJ2-1|TRBV25-1|TRBD1|few
CASSSNGQGRNEQFF
TGTGCCAGCAGTTCCAACGGACAGGGGCGCAATGAGCAGTTCTTC
>TRBJ2-1|TRBV11-2|NA|NA
CASSASGGPFENEQFF
TGTGCCAGCAGCGCCTCTGGCGGGCCCTTCGAGAATGAGCAGTTCTTC
>TRBJ2-1|TRBV2|TRBD2|few
CASRASGGAIEQFF
TGTGCCAGCCGGGCTAGCGGGGGGGCCATTGAGCAGTTCTTC
>TRBJ1-2|TRBV20-1|NA|NA
CSARSSPANYGYTF
TGCAGTGCTAGGTCGTCCCCCGCGAACTATGGCTACACCTTC
>TRBJ1-1|TRBV7-6|TRBD1|NA
CASSSDDRVQDTEAFF
TGTGCCAGCAGCTCAGACGACAGGGTTCAGGACACTGAAGCTTTCTTT
>TRBJ2-1|TRBV10-3|NA|NA
CANCQGQGNEQFF
TGTGCCAACTGCCAGGGGCAGGGGAATGAGCAGTTCTTC
>TRBJ2-1|TRBV5-4|NA|few
CASSFGGAGTYNEQFF
TGTGCCAGCAGCTTTGGAGGCGCCGGTACTTACAATGAGCAGTTCTTC
>TRBJ1-6|TRBV20-1|NA|once
CSARENVRADSPLHF
TGCAGTGCTAGAGAGAACGTCAGGGCAGATTCACCCCTCCACTTT
>TRBJ2-3|TRBV2|NA|NA
CASSEAGVGTDTQYF
TGTGCCAGCAGTGAAGCGGGAGTTGGGACAGATACGCAGTATTTT
>TRBJ2-7|TRBV12-3/TRBV12-4|NA|NA
CASGTAGEQYF
TGTGCCAGCGGGACGGCGGGCGAGCAGTACTTC
>TRBJ2-7|TRBV29-1|NA|NA
CSVRRLRQNEQYF
TGCAGCGTCCGCCGGTTGAGGCAAAACGAGCAGTACTTC
>TRBJ1-5|TRBV10-3|NA|few
CAISGPAMAQHF
TGTGCCATCAGTGGCCCCGCAATGGCCCAGCATTTT
>TRBJ2-1|TRBV20-1|NA|once
CSSAGGPYNEQFF
TGCAGTTCCGCCGGGGGGCCATACAATGAGCAGTTCTTC